The T cell receptor (beta chain) under discussion was sequenced for a study of T cell changes during pregnancy in multiple sclerosis (dated by TCRdb to between 2018 and 2021). Broadly, across the study: The study examined how the T cell repertoire changed over the course of pregnancy in women with multiple sclerosis.

In regard to this clone: It lacks a known antigen. There are no base qualities to consult, and no much larger clone falls within one base.

Germline trimming: 3 bases from V, 8 bases from J; junction bases outside gene matches: 11. The germline V gene yields SGHRS for CDR1 and YFSETQ for CDR2. Inclusive of the bounding cysteine and phenylalanine, the CDR3 is 15 residues long. Only the CDR3 DNA is retained, 45 bases long and in frame from the first base. The library was obtained by the immunoSEQ multiplex PCR assay. Not all clones reach the TCRdb copy of this immuneACCESS table, which keeps in-frame sequences only. Checked studies attribute under half of the gap to unresolved V genes and leave the rest unexplained. The sample table lists tens of thousands of clones, roughly 86% of them with a count of one. 1.7% of the sample is taken by the ten largest.

The sequence joins TRBV5-1 to TRBJ2-4, and TRBD1 aligns with 7 junction nucleotides. The TCR comes from a female donor with multiple sclerosis, enrolled in a pregnancy study. The sequenced sample was peripheral blood, obtained in the first trimester of pregnancy. Read as DNA, the sequence is TGCGCCAGCAGCTCCACCCGACAGGGCAATGACATTCAGTACTTC. Its amino acids are CASSSTRQGNDIQYF. Reference TRBV5-1 and TRBJ2-4 genes cover what lies past the CDR3, so the full variable domain is KAGVTQTPRYLIKTRGQQVTLSCSPISGHRSVSWYQQTPGQGLQFLFEYFSETQRNKGNFPGRFSGRQFSNSRSEMNVSTLELGDSALYLCASSSTRQGNDIQYFGAGTRLSVL.